This T cell receptor (beta chain) was captured by sequencing in a study of blood T cell repertoires in COVID-19. Turning to the study itself: PBMCs, B-cell-depleted T cells, or T cells provided the cDNA or gDNA that made up the material.

Germline V lookup: CDR1 LNHDA, CDR2 SQIVND (reference sequence). V was pared by 3 bases and J by 6 bases, with 17 bases between. This CDR3 has 15 residues. Original methodology: Amplification with reference gene primers provided the estimates of nucleated cell counts. The assay was immunoSEQ multiplex PCR, and TCRdb's table has in-frame clones only and misses some. V and J calls and clone size are given by that table; D and trimming were obtained from the DNA. The sample contains hundreds of thousands of clones, approximately 86% of which appear only once. The J gene is TRBJ1-2, the V gene TRBV19; the D is unclear. Sequencing was done on a sample of peripheral blood. This TCR derives from an older man with acute or convalescent COVID-19. The CDR3 spells CASSMVGSGVDGYTF. The CDR3 coding sequence is TGTGCCAGTAGTATGGTGGGGTCGGGAGTAGATGGCTACACCTTC.